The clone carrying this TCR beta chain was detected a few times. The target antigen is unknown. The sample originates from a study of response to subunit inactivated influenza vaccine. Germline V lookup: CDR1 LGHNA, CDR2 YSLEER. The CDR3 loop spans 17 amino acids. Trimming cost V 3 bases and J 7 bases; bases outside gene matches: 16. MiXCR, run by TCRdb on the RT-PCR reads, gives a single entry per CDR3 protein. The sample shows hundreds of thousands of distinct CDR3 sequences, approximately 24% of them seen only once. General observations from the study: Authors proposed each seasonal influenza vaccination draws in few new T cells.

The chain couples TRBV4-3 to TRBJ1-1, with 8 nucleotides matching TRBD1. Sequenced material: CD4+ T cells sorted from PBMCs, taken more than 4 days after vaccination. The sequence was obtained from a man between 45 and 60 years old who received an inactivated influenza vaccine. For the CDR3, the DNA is TGCGCCAGCAGCCATCTCCGACAGGGGCTGATTCCCGGTGAAGCTTTCTTT. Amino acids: CASSHLRQGLIPGEAFF.